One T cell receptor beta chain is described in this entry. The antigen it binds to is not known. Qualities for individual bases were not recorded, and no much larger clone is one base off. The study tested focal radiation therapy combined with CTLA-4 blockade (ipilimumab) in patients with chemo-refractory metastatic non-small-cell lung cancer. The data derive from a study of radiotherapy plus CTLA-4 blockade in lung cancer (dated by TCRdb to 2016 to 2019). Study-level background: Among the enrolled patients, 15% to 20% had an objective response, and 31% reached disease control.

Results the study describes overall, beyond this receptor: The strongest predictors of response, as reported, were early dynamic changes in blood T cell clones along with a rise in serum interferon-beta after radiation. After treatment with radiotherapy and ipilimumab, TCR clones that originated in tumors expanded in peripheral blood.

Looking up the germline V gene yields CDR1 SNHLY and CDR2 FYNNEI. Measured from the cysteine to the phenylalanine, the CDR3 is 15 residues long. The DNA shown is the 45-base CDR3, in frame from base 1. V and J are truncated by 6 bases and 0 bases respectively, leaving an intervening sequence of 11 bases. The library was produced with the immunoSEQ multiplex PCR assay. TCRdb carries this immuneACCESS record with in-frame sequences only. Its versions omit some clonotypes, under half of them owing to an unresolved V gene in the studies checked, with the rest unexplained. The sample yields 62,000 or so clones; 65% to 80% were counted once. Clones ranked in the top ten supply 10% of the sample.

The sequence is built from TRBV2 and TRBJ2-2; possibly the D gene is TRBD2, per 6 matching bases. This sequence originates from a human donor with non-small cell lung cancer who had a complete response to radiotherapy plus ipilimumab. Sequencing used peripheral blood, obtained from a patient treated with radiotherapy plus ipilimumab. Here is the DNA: TGTGCCAGCAGGGCGGGACGGCCGAACACCGGGGAGCTGTTTTTT. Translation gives CASRAGRPNTGELFF.